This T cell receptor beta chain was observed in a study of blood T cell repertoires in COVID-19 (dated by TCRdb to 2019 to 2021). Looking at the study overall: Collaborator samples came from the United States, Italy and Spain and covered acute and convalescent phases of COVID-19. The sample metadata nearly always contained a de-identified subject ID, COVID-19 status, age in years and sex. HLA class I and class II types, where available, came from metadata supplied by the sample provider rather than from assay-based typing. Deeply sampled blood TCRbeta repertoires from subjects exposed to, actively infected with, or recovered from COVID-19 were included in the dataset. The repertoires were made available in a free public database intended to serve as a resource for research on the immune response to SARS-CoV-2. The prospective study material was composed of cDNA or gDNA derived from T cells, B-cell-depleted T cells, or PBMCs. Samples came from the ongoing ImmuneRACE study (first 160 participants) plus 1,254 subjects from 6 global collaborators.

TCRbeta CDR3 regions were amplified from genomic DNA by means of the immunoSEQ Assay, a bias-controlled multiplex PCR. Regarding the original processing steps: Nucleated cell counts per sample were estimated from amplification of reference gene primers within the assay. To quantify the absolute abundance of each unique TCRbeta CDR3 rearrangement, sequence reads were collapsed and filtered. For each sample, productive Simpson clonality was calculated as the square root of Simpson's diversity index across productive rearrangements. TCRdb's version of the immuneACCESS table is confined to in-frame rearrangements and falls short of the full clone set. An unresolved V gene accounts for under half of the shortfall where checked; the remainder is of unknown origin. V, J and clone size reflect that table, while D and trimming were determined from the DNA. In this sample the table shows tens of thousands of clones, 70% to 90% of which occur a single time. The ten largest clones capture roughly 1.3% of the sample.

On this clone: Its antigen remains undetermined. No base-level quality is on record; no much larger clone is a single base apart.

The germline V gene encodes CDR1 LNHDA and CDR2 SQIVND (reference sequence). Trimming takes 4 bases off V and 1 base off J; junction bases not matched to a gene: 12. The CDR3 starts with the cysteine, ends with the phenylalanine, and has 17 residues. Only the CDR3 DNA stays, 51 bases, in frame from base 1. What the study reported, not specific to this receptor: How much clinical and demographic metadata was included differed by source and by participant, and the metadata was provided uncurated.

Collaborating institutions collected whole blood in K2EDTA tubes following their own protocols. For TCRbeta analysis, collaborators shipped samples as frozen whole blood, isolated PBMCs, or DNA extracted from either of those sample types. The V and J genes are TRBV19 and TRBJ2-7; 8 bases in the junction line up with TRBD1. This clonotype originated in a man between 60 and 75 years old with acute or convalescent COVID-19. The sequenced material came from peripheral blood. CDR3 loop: CASSKVSGGRPSYEQYF. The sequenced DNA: TGTGCCAGTAGTAAGGTTTCAGGGGGCCGTCCTTCCTACGAGCAGTACTTC.